One TCR beta chain is described in this entry. Its target is not known. The sample belongs to a study of stem cell transplantation in POMP-related autoinflammatory disease. The study, taken as a whole, reports: In patients with PRAID, every analyzed T-cell subset tended to show lower diversity and higher clonality. Fewer unique TRB V-J gene pairings were identified in patients with PRAID.

Only in-frame clones appear in the TCRdb table, and some are missing; sequencing was by immunoSEQ multiplex PCR. This table has roughly 9,700 clones, around 75% appearing once. The TCR originated in a human patient with POMP-related autoinflammation and immune dysregulation (PRAID). The T cells may come from the graft donor. The source material was CD4+ T cells from PBMCs, sampled after stem cell transplantation.

Written as DNA, the CDR3 is TGCAGCGTTGCGGTTCGGGGCCAGAACACTGAAGCTTTCTTT. Translating gives CSVAVRGQNTEAFF. V and J are TRBV29-1 and TRBJ1-1; tentative D call: TRBD1 (5 bases). The CDR3 spans 14 residues. Germline CDR1 and CDR2: SQVTM and ANQGSEA. Trimming removed 4 bases from V and 1 base from J, with 13 bases in between.